This T cell receptor beta chain came from a study of shared clonotypes between healthy human individuals. Overall study context: CD8 memory received one plate per donor, CD8 naive two, CD4 memory three and CD4 naive three.

In the original analysis: With immunoSEQ giving junction-only sequences and no quality scores, filtering differed. Profiled with immunoSEQ multiplex PCR; TCRdb holds only in-frame clones, not every one. V, J and clone size reflect that table, while D and trimming were determined from the DNA. The sample has about 2.3 million clones; under 95% are singletons. General study results and limits: Non-shared clonotypes had lower generation probabilities than clonotypes shared by all four sorted-subset donors.

Of note for this clone: Antigen specificity is unknown.

The CDR3 is made up of 15 amino acids. Germline V gives CDR1 MNHNY, CDR2 SVGAGI (reference sequence). The trim removed 6 bases at V and 0 bases at J, leaving 4 bases unmatched. This rearrangement joins TRBV6-6 to TRBJ1-1; 10 bases are shared with TRBD1. The sample taken for sequencing was naive CD4+ T cells from PBMCs. Subset in this sample: CD45RA+ positively selected. This TCR derives from a man aged 18 to 35 in good health. Some clones in this sample may be carry-over from other donors' samples. CDR3 bases: TGTGCCAGCAGCTGGACAGGGGGGCTGAACACTGAAGCTTTCTTT. Its translation is CASSWTGGLNTEAFF.